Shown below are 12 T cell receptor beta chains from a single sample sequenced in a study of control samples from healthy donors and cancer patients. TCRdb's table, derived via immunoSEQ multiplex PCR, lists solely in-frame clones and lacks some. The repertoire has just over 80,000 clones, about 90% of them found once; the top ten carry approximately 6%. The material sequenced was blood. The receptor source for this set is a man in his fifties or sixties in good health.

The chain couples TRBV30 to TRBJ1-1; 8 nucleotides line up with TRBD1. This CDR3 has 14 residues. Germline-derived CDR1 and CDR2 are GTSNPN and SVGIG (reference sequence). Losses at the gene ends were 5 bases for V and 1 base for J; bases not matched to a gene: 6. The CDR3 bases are TGTGCCTGGCAAGACAGGGGCCGGAACACTGAAGCTTTCTTT. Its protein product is CAWQDRGRNTEAFF.

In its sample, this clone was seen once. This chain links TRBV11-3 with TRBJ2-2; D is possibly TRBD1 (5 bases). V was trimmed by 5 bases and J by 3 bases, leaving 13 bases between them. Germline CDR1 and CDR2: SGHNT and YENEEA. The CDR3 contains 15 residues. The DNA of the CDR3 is TGTGCCAGCAGCCGTCTGGTAGGGGACACCGGGGAGCTGTTTTTT. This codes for CASSRLVGDTGELFF.

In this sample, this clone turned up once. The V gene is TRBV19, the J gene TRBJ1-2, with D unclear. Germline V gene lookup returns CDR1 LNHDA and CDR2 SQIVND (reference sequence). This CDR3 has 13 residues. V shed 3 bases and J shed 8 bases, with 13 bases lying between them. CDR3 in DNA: TGTGCCAGTAGTATGCCCTCGAGGGCGGGCTACACCTTC. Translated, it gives CASSMPSRAGYTF. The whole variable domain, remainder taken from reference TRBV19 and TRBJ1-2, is DGGITQSPKYLFRKEGQNVTLSCEQNLNHDAMYWYRQDPGQGLRLIYYSQIVNDFQKGDIAEGYSVSREKKESFPLTVTSAQKNPTAFYLCASSMPSRAGYTFGSGTRLTVV.

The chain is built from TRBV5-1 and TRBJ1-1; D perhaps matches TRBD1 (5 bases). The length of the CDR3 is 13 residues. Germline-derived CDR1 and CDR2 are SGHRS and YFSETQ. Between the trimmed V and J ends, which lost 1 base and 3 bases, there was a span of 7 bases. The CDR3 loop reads CASSLWDDTEAFF. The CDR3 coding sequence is TGCGCCAGCAGCTTGTGGGACGACACTGAAGCTTTCTTT.

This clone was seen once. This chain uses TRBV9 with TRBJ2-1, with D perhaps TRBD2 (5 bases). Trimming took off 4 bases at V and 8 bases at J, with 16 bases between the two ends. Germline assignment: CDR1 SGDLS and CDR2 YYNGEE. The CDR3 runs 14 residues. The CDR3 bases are TGTGCCAGCAGCCCCCGGACGTTCGGGGATGAGCAGTTCTTC. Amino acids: CASSPRTFGDEQFF.

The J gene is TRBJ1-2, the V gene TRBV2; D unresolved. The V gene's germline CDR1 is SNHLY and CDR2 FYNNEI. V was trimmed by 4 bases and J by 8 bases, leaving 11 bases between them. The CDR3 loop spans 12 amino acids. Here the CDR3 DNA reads TGTGCCAGCAGTGGAGATACGGGGGGCTACACCTTC. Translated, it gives CASSGDTGGYTF.

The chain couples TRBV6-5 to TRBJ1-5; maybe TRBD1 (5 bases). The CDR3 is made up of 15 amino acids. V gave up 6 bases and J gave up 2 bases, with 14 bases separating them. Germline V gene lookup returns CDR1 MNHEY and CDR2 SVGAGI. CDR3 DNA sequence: TGTGCCAGCAGCCCAACAGGTTTTGGCAATCAGCCCCAGCATTTT. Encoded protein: CASSPTGFGNQPQHF.

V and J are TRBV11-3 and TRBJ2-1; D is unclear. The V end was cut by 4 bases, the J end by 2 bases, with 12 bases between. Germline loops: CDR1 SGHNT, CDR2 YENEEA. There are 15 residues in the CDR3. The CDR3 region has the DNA TGTGCCAGCAGCTACCGGACCCTTCCCTACAATGAGCAGTTCTTC. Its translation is CASSYRTLPYNEQFF.

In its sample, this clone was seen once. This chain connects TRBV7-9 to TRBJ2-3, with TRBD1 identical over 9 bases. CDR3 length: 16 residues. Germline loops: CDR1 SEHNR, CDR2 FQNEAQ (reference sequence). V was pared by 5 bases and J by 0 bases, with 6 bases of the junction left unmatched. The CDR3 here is CASSRAGTGSTDTQYF. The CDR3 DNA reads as TGTGCCAGCAGCCGGGCCGGGACAGGGAGCACAGATACGCAGTATTTT.

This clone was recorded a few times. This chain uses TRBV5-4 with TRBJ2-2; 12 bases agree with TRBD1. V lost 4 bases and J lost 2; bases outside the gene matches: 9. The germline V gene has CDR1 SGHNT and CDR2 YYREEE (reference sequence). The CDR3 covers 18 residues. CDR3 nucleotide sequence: TGTGCCAGCAGCCGGGGACAGGGGGCCACCCATAACACCGGGGAGCTGTTTTTT. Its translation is CASSRGQGATHNTGELFF.

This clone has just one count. The CDR3 loop reads CAWSSGSPGPDTQYF. The CDR3 nucleotides are TGTGCCTGGAGTTCGGGGTCTCCGGGGCCAGATACGCAGTATTTT. The genes are TRBV30 and TRBJ2-3; the D gene could be TRBD1 or TRBD2 (5 bases each). Trimming took off 2 bases at V and 4 bases at J, with 16 bases between the two ends. Germline V gene sequence: CDR1 GTSNPN, CDR2 SVGIG (reference sequence). CDR3 length equals 15 residues.

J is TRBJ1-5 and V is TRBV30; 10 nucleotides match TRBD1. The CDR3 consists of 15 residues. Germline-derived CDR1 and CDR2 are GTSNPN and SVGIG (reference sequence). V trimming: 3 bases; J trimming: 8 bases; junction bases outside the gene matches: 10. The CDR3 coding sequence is TGTGCCTGGAGCGAGGGACAGGGGCTTATCAAGCCCCAGCATTTT. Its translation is CAWSEGQGLIKPQHF.